This entry lists 17 T cell receptor beta chains sequenced from one sample in a study of human T cells and chemical hapten exposure. TCRdb re-analysed the RACE reads in MiXCR, keeping a single row per CDR3 protein. Of about 82,000 distinct CDR3 sequences listed, approximately 6.6% were seen once; the top ten hold 1.3%. The time point: patch test 2, 6 weeks after DPC sensitization. Treatment meaning: therapeutic diphenylcyclopropenone sensitization with weekly scalp DPC. The material was whole blood, obtained in connection with sensitization to the hapten diphenylcyclopropenone (DPC). These receptors were taken from a woman in her twenties or thirties with alopecia areata. Some clones in this sample may be carry-over from other donors' samples.

This clonotype was found many times. The rearrangement uses TRBV10-2 and TRBJ1-6, with TRBD1 as a possible D gene (6 bases). The CDR3 sequence is 13 residues long. CDR1 WSHSY and CDR2 SAAADI come from the germline V gene. The ends were cut back, 3 bases at V and 9 bases at J, with 9 bases in the middle. This chain's CDR3 is CASSEQGISPLHF. In nucleotides, the CDR3 is TGCGCCAGCAGTGAACAGGGTATTTCACCCCTCCACTTT.

As for this clonotype: The junction differs from germline at one of its ends, possibly a read error. The chain is built from TRBV5-1 and TRBJ1-1; a weak D match, TRBD1 (6 bases). Germline values: CDR1 SGHRS, CDR2 YFSETQ. CDR3 length: 17 residues. CDR3: CVSRPWLTSTGANEAFF. In DNA form, the CDR3 reads TGCGTCAGCAGACCTTGGTTGACTTCGACAGGAGCCAACGAAGCTTTCTTT.

V gene TRBV12-5 combines with J gene TRBJ1-5; D perhaps matches TRBD1 (6 bases). The V end lost 5 bases, the J end lost 1 base, and 15 bases lay between the germline ends. This CDR3 contains 16 residues. Germline V gives CDR1 LGHNT, CDR2 FRNRAP. The DNA of the CDR3 is TGTGCTAGTGGTCTACAGGGTTTAATGAGCAATCAGCCCCAGCATTTT. The encoded protein is CASGLQGLMSNQPQHF.

This clonotype was counted at least ten times. This chain connects TRBV27 to TRBJ2-7; D unresolved. The CDR3 sequence is 13 residues long. Germline V gene data show CDR1 as MNHEY and CDR2 as SMNVEV (reference sequence). The V end was cut by 3 bases, the J end by 5 bases, with 11 bases between. CDR3 region: CASSLPGLNEQYF. The CDR3 DNA reads TGTGCCAGCAGTTTGCCCGGGTTAAACGAGCAGTACTTC.

This clonotype was observed many times. V is TRBV6-5 and J is TRBJ1-3; a possible D gene is TRBD1 (6 bases). This CDR3 spans 16 amino acids. Germline CDR1 MNHEY, CDR2 SVGAGI. Deletions cut 6 bases from V and 1 base from J, with 16 bases between. The CDR3 is CASSLDRFSSGNTIYF. In DNA, the CDR3 is TGTGCCAGCAGCCTGGACAGATTCTCATCTGGAAACACCATATATTTT.

In nucleotides, the CDR3 is TGCGCCAGCAGCCGCACCACAGGGGAGGGAGAGACCCAGTACTTC. As protein: CASSRTTGEGETQYF. The J gene is TRBJ2-5, the V gene TRBV5-1; D is tentatively TRBD1 or TRBD2 (7 bases each). Germline CDR1 and CDR2: SGHRS and YFSETQ. The CDR3 has 15 residues. V was clipped by 4 bases and J by 4 bases, with 17 bases between them.

At least ten counts were recorded for this clonotype. V gene TRBV5-1 combines with J gene TRBJ2-7, with TRBD2 as a possible D gene (5 bases). The CDR3 consists of 12 residues. CDR1 is SGHRS and CDR2 is YFSETQ in the germline V gene. Trimming shortened V by 4 bases and J by 7 bases, and 12 bases separated the two germline ends. The CDR3 bases are TGCGCCAGCAGCCCGGGTCGAGGGGAGCAGTACTTC. This gives the protein CASSPGRGEQYF.

Many counts were recorded for this clonotype. The rearrangement uses TRBV30 and TRBJ1-2; D not resolved. CDR1 and CDR2 from the germline V gene are GTSNPN and SVGIG (reference sequence). The CDR3 totals 11 residues. V was trimmed by 3 bases and J by 7 bases, leaving 9 bases between them. Here the CDR3 reads CAWSHSPGYTF. The CDR3 DNA is TGTGCCTGGAGCCATAGCCCTGGCTACACCTTC. Full variable domain (missing parts from reference TRBV30 and TRBJ1-2): SQTIHQWPATLVQPVGSPLSLECTVEGTSNPNLYWYRQAAGRGLQLLFYSVGIGQISSEVPQNLSASRPQDRQFILSSKKLLLSDSGFYLCAWSHSPGYTFGSGTRLTVV.

This clonotype was detected ten times or more. CDR3 bases: TGTGCCAGCAGCTGGGGACAGGGGAGTTTTTCACCCCTCCACTTT. Translating gives CASSWGQGSFSPLHF. The chain joins TRBV5-6 to TRBJ1-6, with TRBD1 matching over 10 bases. The CDR3 has 15 residues. CDR1 is SGHDT and CDR2 is YYEEEE in the germline V gene. V lost 3 bases and J lost 9; bases outside the gene matches: 6.

This clonotype was recorded many times. The chain couples TRBV5-6 to TRBJ2-1; D is possibly TRBD1 or TRBD2 (6 bases each). The CDR3 is made up of 14 amino acids. The ends were cut back, 1 base at V and 8 bases at J, with 13 bases in the middle. The germline CDR1 and CDR2 sequences are SGHDT and YYEEEE. In nucleotides, the CDR3 is TGTGCCAGCAGCTTGCTGACAGGAGGGGATGAGCAGTTCTTC. Translating it yields CASSLLTGGDEQFF.

This clonotype was found many times. The rearrangement joins TRBV7-9 to TRBJ2-1, with 11 bases aligning to TRBD1. The CDR3 spans 15 residues. Germline lookup yields CDR1 SEHNR and CDR2 FQNEAQ (reference sequence). Unmatched junction bases numbered 8, after V lost 7 bases and J lost 6 bases. CDR3 nucleotides: TGTGCCAGCAAGATGACGGGACAGGGGGTCAATGAGCAGTTCTTC. Amino acid sequence: CASKMTGQGVNEQFF.

The chain joins TRBV5-5 to TRBJ1-1, with TRBD1 as a possible D gene (5 bases). Looked up from germline, CDR1 is SGHKS and CDR2 is YYEKEE (reference sequence). V shed 0 bases and J shed 1 base, with 10 bases lying between them. The CDR3 consists of 15 residues. CDR3: CASSLVGLPNTEAFF. CDR3 DNA: TGTGCCAGCAGCTTGGTGGGGCTCCCGAACACTGAAGCTTTCTTT.

This clonotype was seen at least ten times. The V and J genes are TRBV13 and TRBJ1-3; TRBD1 is a possible D gene (5 bases). The CDR3 extends over 16 amino acids. Trimming left V 4 bases short and J 2 bases short, with 15 bases between. The germline V gene encodes CDR1 PRHDT and CDR2 FYEKMQ (reference sequence). The chain's CDR3 is CASSSPLDIPGNTIYF. The CDR3 DNA reads as TGTGCCAGCAGCTCACCTCTGGACATTCCTGGAAACACCATATATTTT.

The chain has TRBV11-2 and TRBJ2-4; 11 bases align to TRBD2. V was pared by 5 bases and J by 5 bases, with 17 bases of the junction left unmatched. The germline V gene has CDR1 SGHAT and CDR2 FQNNGV. The CDR3 covers 19 residues. The CDR3 DNA reads TGTGCCAGCAGCATTAGCGGGGGGGCCGATGGTCGGGCCGAAAACATTCAGTACTTC. It codes for CASSISGGADGRAENIQYF. Full variable domain (rest looked up from reference TRBV11-2 and TRBJ2-4): EAGVAQSPRYKIIEKRQSVAFWCNPISGHATLYWYQQILGQGPKLLIQFQNNGVVDDSQLPKDRFSAERLKGVDSTLKIQPAKLEDSAVYLCASSISGGADGRAENIQYFGAGTRLSVL.

V and J are TRBV27 and TRBJ2-3; the D is unclear. Per germline, CDR1 MNHEY and CDR2 SMNVEV (reference sequence). V was shortened by 3 bases and J by 2 bases, with 12 bases between the two germline ends. This CDR3 has 15 residues. The CDR3 here is CASSFLPTSTDTQYF. CDR3 in DNA: TGTGCCAGCAGTTTCCTACCTACATCCACAGATACGCAGTATTTT.

This clonotype was observed many times. The V call is TRBV2, the J call TRBJ1-1; D gene ambiguous. The CDR3 loop spans 17 amino acids. The V and J ends lost 1 base and 1 base respectively, with 16 bases between them. CDR1 is SNHLY and CDR2 is FYNNEI in the germline V gene. The CDR3 reads CASSEVELGAANTEAFF. In DNA, the CDR3 is TGTGCCAGCAGTGAAGTTGAGTTAGGTGCAGCGAACACTGAAGCTTTCTTT. The variable domain in full, completed from reference TRBV2 and TRBJ1-1, reads EPEVTQTPSHQVTQMGQEVILRCVPISNHLYFYWYRQILGQKVEFLVSFYNNEISEKSEIFDDQFSVERPDGSNFTLKIRSTKLEDSAMYFCASSEVELGAANTEAFFGQGTRLTVV.

This clonotype has more than one count but fewer than ten. This sequence joins TRBV12-3 or TRBV12-4 and TRBJ1-3; no clear D gene. The CDR3 consists of 12 residues. V lost 1 base and J 4 bases, leaving 2 bases between the germline ends. CDR3 sequence (DNA): TGTGCCAGCAGTTTAGGAGGAAACACCATATATTTT. Encoded protein: CASSLGGNTIYF.